What follows describes a single T cell receptor (beta chain). This sample stems from a study of T cell responses to AZD1222 COVID-19 vaccine. The protocol was immunoSEQ multiplex PCR, while the TCRdb copy is restricted to in-frame clones and leaves out a portion. Of over 100,000 clones in the sample, about nine tenths are singletons; the top ten hold approximately 5.2%. V was clipped by 2 bases and J by 9 bases, with 8 bases between them. Germline CDR1 and CDR2: MNHNY and SVGAGI (reference sequence). The CDR3 has 12 residues. The starting material was peripheral blood, obtained on day 0 of AZD1222 vaccination. The clonotype originates from an adult in good health. The rearrangement joins TRBV6-6 to TRBJ2-1; the D is unclear. CDR3 protein: CASSYEDSEQFF. CDR3 nucleotide sequence: TGTGCCAGCAGTTACGAGGATAGTGAGCAGTTCTTC.